This note documents a single T cell receptor (beta chain) sequence. The PCR employed 60 Vbeta primers together with 13 Jbeta primers. Clones were read by immunoSEQ multiplex PCR, and TCRdb kept only the in-frame ones, dropping some. The repertoire includes approximately 150,000 clones, roughly 80% of them detected once, and under 3% sits in the top ten. Although they were nominally healthy when sampled, donors likely had unrecorded immune exposures. The data originate from a study of cytomegalovirus exposure and HLA in healthy donors. Looking at the study overall: Earlier, fewer than 140 million unique TCR beta sequences were recovered from some 200 million T cells by an analysis.

Germline values: CDR1 SGHDT, CDR2 YYEEEE. This CDR3 is 15 amino acids long. The V gene end was trimmed by 4 bases and the J gene end by 6 bases; junction bases not matched to a gene: 4. The sequencing input was PBMCs. The chain uses TRBV5-6 and TRBJ1-6; TRBD1 agrees at 10 bases. This sequence was found in a woman in her twenties or thirties in good health and CMV-seronegative. The CDR3 protein is CASSLRDRGNSPLHF. The CDR3 nucleotides read TGTGCCAGCAGCCTCCGGGACAGGGGTAATTCACCCCTCCACTTT.